This T cell receptor (beta chain) was documented in a study of STAT5B mutations in CD4+ large granular lymphocyte leukemia. Study-level findings and limits: CD4-sorted patient repertoires seemed more clonal than healthy CD4+ repertoires.

With 8 bases removed from V and 0 bases from J, the gap between germline ends came to 14 bases. Per the germline V gene, CDR1 is MNHNS and CDR2 is SASEGT. The CDR3 extends over 14 amino acids. Produced via immunoSEQ multiplex PCR; TCRdb's table is partial and in-frame only. The data contain about 34,000 clones, about 70% of them seen just once; the ten biggest clones take up less than 2.5%. This clone was detected once. The target antigen is unknown. The receptor comes from a human donor in good health. Material for sequencing was CD4+ T cells from blood buffy coats. The rearrangement links TRBV6-1 to TRBJ2-7; the D is unclear. CDR3 amino acids: CASLRTLFSYEQYF. CDR3 sequence (DNA): TGTGCCAGCTTAAGGACGTTATTCTCCTACGAGCAGTACTTC.